This TCR beta chain was identified during a study of blood T cell repertoires in COVID-19. Overall study: Sources were T cells, B-cell-depleted T cells, or PBMCs; the material itself was cDNA or gDNA.

Across about two dozen US areas, participants ranged in age from about 18 to 89 years. Recovered participants had two consecutive negative NP/OP PCR tests, healthcare professional clearance, or symptom resolution. This CDR3 has 17 amino acids. The V end lost 4 bases, the J end lost 4 bases, and 22 bases lay between the germline ends. Per the germline V gene, CDR1 is SEHNR and CDR2 is FQNEAQ (reference sequence). Profiling relied on immunoSEQ multiplex PCR, and the TCRdb table lists in-frame clones only, not all of them. This table holds a few hundred thousand clones, 75% to 90% found once. This chain uses TRBV7-9 with TRBJ1-1; no firm D call. What was sequenced was PBMCs or T cells enriched from blood (not recorded which). This receptor was identified in a woman in her 30s who had recovered from COVID-19. This CDR3 reads CASSSDRVWRVGTEAFF. The CDR3 nucleotides are TGTGCCAGCAGCTCCGACCGAGTTTGGAGGGTAGGCACTGAAGCTTTCTTT.